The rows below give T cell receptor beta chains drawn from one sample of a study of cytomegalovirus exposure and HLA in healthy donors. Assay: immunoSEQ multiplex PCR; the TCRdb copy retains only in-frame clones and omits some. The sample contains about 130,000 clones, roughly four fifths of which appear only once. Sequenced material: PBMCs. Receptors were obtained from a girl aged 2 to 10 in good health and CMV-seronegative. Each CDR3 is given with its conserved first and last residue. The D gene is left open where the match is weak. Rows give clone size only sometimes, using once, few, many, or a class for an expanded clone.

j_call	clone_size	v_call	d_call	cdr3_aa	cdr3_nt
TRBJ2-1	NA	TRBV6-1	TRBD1	CASSTDRGIYNEQFF	TGTGCCAGCAGTACCGACAGGGGCATCTACAATGAGCAGTTCTTC
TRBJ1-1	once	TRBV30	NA	CASKMVGDTNTEAFF	TGTGCCTCAAAAATGGTCGGGGACACGAACACTGAAGCTTTCTTT
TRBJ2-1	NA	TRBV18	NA	CASSPPLRDEQFF	TGTGCCAGCTCACCACCCCTCCGCGATGAGCAGTTCTTC
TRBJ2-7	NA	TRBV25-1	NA	CASSSSEEYEQYF	TGTGCCAGCAGTTCCTCGGAGGAATACGAGCAGTACTTC
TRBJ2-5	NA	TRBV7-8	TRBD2	CASSLDTGLAGETQYF	TGTGCCAGCAGCTTAGATACTGGACTAGCGGGAGAGACCCAGTACTTC
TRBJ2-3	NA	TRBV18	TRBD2	CASSPLPSGSTDTQYF	TGTGCCAGCTCACCACTGCCTAGCGGAAGCACAGATACGCAGTATTTT
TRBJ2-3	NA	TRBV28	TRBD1	CASRRQGATQYF	TGTGCCAGCAGAAGACAGGGGGCCACGCAGTATTTT
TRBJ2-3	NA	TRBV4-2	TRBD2	CASSQVAGAGADTQYF	TGTGCCAGCAGCCAAGTAGCGGGAGCAGGGGCAGATACGCAGTATTTT
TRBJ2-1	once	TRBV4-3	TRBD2	CAASGGYNEQFF	TGCGCCGCTAGCGGGGGATACAATGAGCAGTTCTTC
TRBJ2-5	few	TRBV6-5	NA	CASSPLRQGGETQYF	TGTGCCAGCAGCCCCCTTAGACAGGGAGGAGAGACCCAGTACTTC
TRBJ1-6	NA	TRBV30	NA	CAWNRESSYNSPLHF	TGTGCCTGGAACAGGGAAAGCTCCTATAATTCCCCCCTCCACTTT
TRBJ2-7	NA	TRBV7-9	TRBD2	CASSLRGGRRNYEQYF	TGTGCCAGCAGCTTACGGGGGGGCAGACGAAACTACGAGCAGTACTTC
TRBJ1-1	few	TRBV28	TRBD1	CASSLRGTGSAEAFF	TGTGCCAGCAGTTTACGCGGGACAGGGAGCGCTGAAGCTTTCTTT
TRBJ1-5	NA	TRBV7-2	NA	CASSSRGGNQPQHF	TGTGCCAGCAGCTCAAGAGGTGGCAATCAGCCCCAGCATTTT
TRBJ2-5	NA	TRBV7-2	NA	CASSRDNQETQYF	TGTGCCAGCAGCCGGGACAACCAAGAGACCCAGTACTTC
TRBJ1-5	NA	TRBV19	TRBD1	CASSILGQSNQPQHF	TGTGCCAGTAGTATCTTGGGACAGTCCAATCAGCCCCAGCATTTT
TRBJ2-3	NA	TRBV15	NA	CATSRDGGYTDTQYF	TGTGCCACCAGCAGAGATGGGGGCTACACAGATACGCAGTATTTT
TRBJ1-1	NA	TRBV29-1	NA	CSVQFRGGEGTEAFF	TGCAGCGTCCAATTCCGTGGGGGCGAGGGAACTGAAGCTTTCTTT
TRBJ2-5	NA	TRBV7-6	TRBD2	CASSGLGEGRETQYF	TGTGCCAGCAGCGGTCTGGGGGAGGGCCGGGAGACCCAGTACTTC
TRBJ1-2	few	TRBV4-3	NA	CASSQVRQQNYGYTF	TGCGCCAGCAGCCAAGTGCGGCAGCAAAACTATGGCTACACCTTC
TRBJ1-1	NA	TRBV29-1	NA	CSAGHLNTEAFF	TGCAGCGCTGGACATTTGAACACTGAAGCTTTCTTT
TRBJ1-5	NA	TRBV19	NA	CASSTWTDSNQPQHF	TGTGCCAGTAGTACCTGGACAGATAGCAATCAGCCCCAGCATTTT
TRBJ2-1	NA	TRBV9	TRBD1	CASSPGTGLYNEQFF	TGTGCCAGCAGCCCCGGGACAGGACTCTACAATGAGCAGTTCTTC
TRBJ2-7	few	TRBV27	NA	CASSFTASPHYEQYF	TGTGCCAGCAGTTTTACCGCGAGCCCTCACTACGAGCAGTACTTC
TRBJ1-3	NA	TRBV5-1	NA	CASSPGGVKGNTIYF	TGCGCCAGCAGCCCCGGCGGGGTAAAGGGAAACACCATATATTTT
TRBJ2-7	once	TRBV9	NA	CASSVDPASVYEQYF	TGTGCCAGCAGCGTAGACCCGGCTAGCGTTTACGAGCAGTACTTC
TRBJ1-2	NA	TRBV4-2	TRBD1	CASSRRSGQGLYGYTF	TGTGCCAGCAGCCGGAGGTCCGGACAGGGCCTCTATGGCTACACCTTC
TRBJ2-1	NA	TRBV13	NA	CASSSPWRDNEQFF	TGTGCCAGCAGCTCACCCTGGAGAGACAATGAGCAGTTCTTC
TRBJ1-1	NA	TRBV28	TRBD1	CASSLLRGTGGTTEAFF	TGTGCCAGCAGTTTATTACGAGGGACAGGGGGCACCACTGAAGCTTTCTTT
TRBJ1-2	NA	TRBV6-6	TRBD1	CASSYRTGNNGYTF	TGTGCCAGCAGTTACCGGACAGGGAACAATGGCTACACCTTC
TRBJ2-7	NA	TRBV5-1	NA	CASSLQVAASDEQYF	TGCGCCAGCAGCTTGCAGGTCGCAGCCTCAGACGAGCAGTACTTC
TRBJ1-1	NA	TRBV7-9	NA	CASSLGAAEAFF	TGTGCCAGCAGCTTGGGAGCGGCTGAAGCTTTCTTT
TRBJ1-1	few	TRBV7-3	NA	CASSPQTDSNTEAFF	TGTGCCAGCAGCCCACAGACGGATTCGAACACTGAAGCTTTCTTT
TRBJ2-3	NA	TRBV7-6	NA	CASSLMSIGTDTQYF	TGTGCCAGCAGCTTAATGTCAATCGGGACAGATACGCAGTATTTT
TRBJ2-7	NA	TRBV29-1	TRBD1	CSVEETTGTYEQYF	TGCAGCGTTGAAGAGACGACAGGGACCTACGAGCAGTACTTC
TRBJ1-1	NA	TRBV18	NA	CASSPPVQAGLTEAFF	TGTGCCAGCTCACCACCCGTCCAGGCGGGCCTCACTGAAGCTTTCTTT
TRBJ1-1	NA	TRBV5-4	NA	CASSWEVNTEAFF	TGTGCCAGCAGCTGGGAGGTGAACACTGAAGCTTTCTTT
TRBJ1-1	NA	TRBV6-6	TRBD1	CASSPQGVSGTEAFF	TGTGCCAGCAGCCCCCAGGGGGTTAGTGGCACTGAAGCTTTCTTT
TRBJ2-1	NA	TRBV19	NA	CASSIVGGEGWNEQFF	TGTGCCAGTAGTATAGTGGGGGGAGAAGGATGGAATGAGCAGTTCTTC
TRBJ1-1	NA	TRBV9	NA	CASSVGATRNTEAFF	TGTGCCAGCAGCGTAGGGGCCACACGGAACACTGAAGCTTTCTTT
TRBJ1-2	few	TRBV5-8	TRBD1	CASSFDRDPYGYTF	TGTGCCAGCAGCTTTGACAGGGACCCCTATGGCTACACCTTC
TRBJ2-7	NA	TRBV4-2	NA	CASSKNTLGEVQYF	TGTGCCAGCAGCAAGAACACACTTGGGGAGGTGCAGTACTTC
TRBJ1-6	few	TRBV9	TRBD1	CASSVRTGFYSPLHF	TGTGCCAGCAGCGTGAGGACAGGCTTTTATTCACCCCTCCACTTT
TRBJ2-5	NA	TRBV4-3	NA	CASSQDLTRETQYF	TGCGCCAGCAGCCAAGATTTGACTAGAGAGACCCAGTACTTC
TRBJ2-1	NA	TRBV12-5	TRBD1	CASGWGQGLVGEQFF	TGTGCTAGTGGTTGGGGACAGGGGTTGGTGGGGGAGCAGTTCTTC
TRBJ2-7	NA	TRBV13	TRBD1	CASSYTRGQGYEQYF	TGTGCCAGCAGCTATACTAGGGGACAGGGATACGAGCAGTACTTC
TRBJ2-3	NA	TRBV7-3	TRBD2	CASSLELAGSDTQYF	TGTGCCAGCAGCTTAGAACTAGCGGGATCGGATACGCAGTATTTT
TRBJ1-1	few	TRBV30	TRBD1	CAWNRGGNTEAFF	TGTGCCTGGAACAGGGGAGGGAACACTGAAGCTTTCTTT
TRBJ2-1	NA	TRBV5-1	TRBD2	CASSTGGLAGSNEQFF	TGCGCCAGCAGCACGGGAGGACTAGCGGGCTCCAATGAGCAGTTCTTC
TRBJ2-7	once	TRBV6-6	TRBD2	CASSYTSGVSSYEQYF	TGTGCCAGCAGTTATACTAGCGGGGTCAGCTCCTACGAGCAGTACTTC
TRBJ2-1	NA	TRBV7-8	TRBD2	CASSLLSSGINYEQFF	TGTGCCAGCAGCTTACTTTCTAGCGGGATCAACTATGAGCAGTTCTTC
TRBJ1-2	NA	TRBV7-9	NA	CASSLASNYGYTF	TGTGCCAGCAGCTTGGCATCCAACTATGGCTACACCTTC
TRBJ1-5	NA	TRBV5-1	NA	CASSLDGANQPQHF	TGCGCCAGCAGCTTGGACGGAGCTAATCAGCCCCAGCATTTT
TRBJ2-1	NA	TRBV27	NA	CASSRWESNEQFF	TGTGCCAGCAGTCGTTGGGAGTCCAATGAGCAGTTCTTC
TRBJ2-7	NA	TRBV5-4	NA	CASSLGARGEQYF	TGTGCCAGCAGCTTGGGGGCGCGGGGCGAGCAGTACTTC
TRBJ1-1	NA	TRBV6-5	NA	CASTPRGNTEAFF	TGTGCCAGCACACCAAGGGGGAACACTGAAGCTTTCTTT
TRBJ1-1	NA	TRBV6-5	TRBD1	CASSYSGTGGTEAFF	TGTGCCAGCAGTTACTCGGGGACAGGGGGCACTGAAGCTTTCTTT
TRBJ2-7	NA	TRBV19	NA	CASSIAVVIEQYF	TGTGCCAGTAGTATAGCAGTGGTGATCGAGCAGTACTTC